The rows below give T cell receptor beta chains drawn from one sample of a study of blood T cell repertoires in COVID-19. Only in-frame clones appear in the TCRdb table, and some are missing; sequencing was by immunoSEQ multiplex PCR. The table has 120,000 or so clones, approximately 68% seen once. The sequenced sample consisted of peripheral blood. These TCRs come from a woman in her seventies with acute or convalescent COVID-19. Both conserved end residues are part of each CDR3. Fields, in order: CDR3 DNA, CDR3 protein, J gene, clone size, CDR3 length, D gene, V gene. A D gene is named only where the DNA matches it firmly. Part of the rows lack a size; the others show once, few, many or a class for expanded clones.

CDR3 DNA: TGTGCCAGTAGTGGACAGGATTCCTACGAGCAGTACTTC
CDR3 protein: CASSGQDSYEQYF
J gene: TRBJ2-7
clone size: -
CDR3 length: 13
D gene: TRBD1
V gene: TRBV19

CDR3 DNA: TGTGCCACCGACAGCTCCTACAATGAGCAGTTCTTC
CDR3 protein: CATDSSYNEQFF
J gene: TRBJ2-1
clone size: -
CDR3 length: 12
D gene: -
V gene: TRBV15

CDR3 DNA: TGCGCCAGCAGTGCAGCCCAGGGAGGCTACACCTTC
CDR3 protein: CASSAAQGGYTF
J gene: TRBJ1-2
clone size: few
CDR3 length: 12
D gene: -
V gene: TRBV10-2

CDR3 DNA: TGTGCCAGCAGCTTAACCGGGACTAGCGGAAGAGCTTCCGAGACCCAGTACTTC
CDR3 protein: CASSLTGTSGRASETQYF
J gene: TRBJ2-5
clone size: -
CDR3 length: 18
D gene: TRBD2
V gene: TRBV7-3

CDR3 DNA: TGCAGCGTTGTCGCAGGACTCTATGGCTACACCTTC
CDR3 protein: CSVVAGLYGYTF
J gene: TRBJ1-2
clone size: -
CDR3 length: 12
D gene: -
V gene: TRBV29-1

CDR3 DNA: TGCAGCACAGCGGGACAGGGGGAGGATGAGCAGTTCTTC
CDR3 protein: CSTAGQGEDEQFF
J gene: TRBJ2-1
clone size: -
CDR3 length: 13
D gene: TRBD1
V gene: TRBV29-1

CDR3 DNA: TGTGCCTTATGGGGGGGCGCTTCTGGGGCCAACGTCCTGACTTTC
CDR3 protein: CALWGGASGANVLTF
J gene: TRBJ2-6
clone size: many
CDR3 length: 15
D gene: -
V gene: TRBV30

CDR3 DNA: TGCGCCAGCAGCCTAGGAACAGGGGGCGGAAACTATGGCTACACCTTC
CDR3 protein: CASSLGTGGGNYGYTF
J gene: TRBJ1-2
clone size: -
CDR3 length: 16
D gene: TRBD1
V gene: TRBV5-1

CDR3 DNA: TGTGCCAGCACCCTAACAGGGGGCAAGGGTGAAGCTTTCTTT
CDR3 protein: CASTLTGGKGEAFF
J gene: TRBJ1-1
clone size: few
CDR3 length: 14
D gene: TRBD1
V gene: TRBV7-9

CDR3 DNA: TGTGCCAGTAGTATCTTCGGGAGTCCGCTTGATCAAGCTTTCTTT
CDR3 protein: CASSIFGSPLDQAFF
J gene: TRBJ1-1
clone size: -
CDR3 length: 15
D gene: -
V gene: TRBV19

CDR3 DNA: TGTGCCAGCAGCTTGGCAGGGGGGACAACCTACAATGAGCAGTTCTTC
CDR3 protein: CASSLAGGTTYNEQFF
J gene: TRBJ2-1
clone size: few
CDR3 length: 16
D gene: -
V gene: TRBV7-8

CDR3 DNA: TGTGCCAGCCGGACAGGGATACCCTACGAGCAGTACTTC
CDR3 protein: CASRTGIPYEQYF
J gene: TRBJ2-7
clone size: -
CDR3 length: 13
D gene: TRBD1
V gene: TRBV6-5

CDR3 DNA: TGTGCCAGCAGCTTGCAGGGCTATGGCTACACCTTC
CDR3 protein: CASSLQGYGYTF
J gene: TRBJ1-2
clone size: -
CDR3 length: 12
D gene: -
V gene: TRBV11-3

CDR3 DNA: TGTGCCAGCAGTCTAATGTCGGGGAGGGACTATGGCTACACCTTC
CDR3 protein: CASSLMSGRDYGYTF
J gene: TRBJ1-2
clone size: -
CDR3 length: 15
D gene: -
V gene: TRBV28

CDR3 DNA: TGTGCCAGCAGTTACGATGCCAGCGCTTCCTACGAGCAGTACTTC
CDR3 protein: CASSYDASASYEQYF
J gene: TRBJ2-7
clone size: -
CDR3 length: 15
D gene: -
V gene: TRBV6-5

CDR3 DNA: TGTGCCAGCAGGCCCCTAGCGGGGACGGGCAATGAGCAGTTCTTC
CDR3 protein: CASRPLAGTGNEQFF
J gene: TRBJ2-1
clone size: -
CDR3 length: 15
D gene: TRBD2
V gene: TRBV5-8

CDR3 DNA: TGTGCCACCAGTGAAGCCAATCTGAACACCGGGGAGCTGTTTTTT
CDR3 protein: CATSEANLNTGELFF
J gene: TRBJ2-2
clone size: -
CDR3 length: 15
D gene: -
V gene: TRBV24-1

CDR3 DNA: TGTGCCAGCAGCCCAGGACTAGCGGGGGTCGCAGGGGAGCTGTTTTTT
CDR3 protein: CASSPGLAGVAGELFF
J gene: TRBJ2-2
clone size: few
CDR3 length: 16
D gene: TRBD2
V gene: TRBV5-4

CDR3 DNA: TGTGCCAGCAGCACCAGGAGGGCCGAATCCTACAATGAGCAGTTCTTC
CDR3 protein: CASSTRRAESYNEQFF
J gene: TRBJ2-1
clone size: -
CDR3 length: 16
D gene: -
V gene: TRBV14

CDR3 DNA: TGTGCCAGTAGTATGACAGGGGGGTCACAGCCCCAGCATTTT
CDR3 protein: CASSMTGGSQPQHF
J gene: TRBJ1-5
clone size: -
CDR3 length: 14
D gene: TRBD1
V gene: TRBV19

CDR3 DNA: TGTGCCACCAGCAGAGGGCAGGGGGCGAGCGAGACCCAGTACTTC
CDR3 protein: CATSRGQGASETQYF
J gene: TRBJ2-5
clone size: -
CDR3 length: 15
D gene: TRBD1
V gene: TRBV15

CDR3 DNA: TGTGCCAGCCGTAGCGGGGGGGTTGGGGACGAGCAGTACTTC
CDR3 protein: CASRSGGVGDEQYF
J gene: TRBJ2-7
clone size: -
CDR3 length: 14
D gene: TRBD2
V gene: TRBV19

CDR3 DNA: TGTGCCAGCACTTGGGCCGCTGAAGCTTTCTTT
CDR3 protein: CASTWAAEAFF
J gene: TRBJ1-1
clone size: -
CDR3 length: 11
D gene: -
V gene: TRBV12-3/TRBV12-4

CDR3 DNA: TGTGCCAGCAGTTACTCGAGGAACACTGAAGCTTTCTTT
CDR3 protein: CASSYSRNTEAFF
J gene: TRBJ1-1
clone size: few
CDR3 length: 13
D gene: -
V gene: TRBV6-2/TRBV6-3

CDR3 DNA: TGTGCCAGCAGACCGGGACACCAAAGCACAGATACGCAGTATTTT
CDR3 protein: CASRPGHQSTDTQYF
J gene: TRBJ2-3
clone size: -
CDR3 length: 15
D gene: -
V gene: TRBV5-4

CDR3 DNA: TGTGCCAGCAGCCCCCAACGGGGAACTGAAGCTTTCTTT
CDR3 protein: CASSPQRGTEAFF
J gene: TRBJ1-1
clone size: -
CDR3 length: 13
D gene: -
V gene: TRBV28

CDR3 DNA: TGTGCCAGTAGTTTTCTTACAGGGAGTGGCTACACCTTC
CDR3 protein: CASSFLTGSGYTF
J gene: TRBJ1-2
clone size: -
CDR3 length: 13
D gene: -
V gene: TRBV19

CDR3 DNA: TGTGCCAGCATCTACTCTGGGGCCAACGTCCTGACTTTC
CDR3 protein: CASIYSGANVLTF
J gene: TRBJ2-6
clone size: many
CDR3 length: 13
D gene: -
V gene: TRBV2